This is a list of T cell receptor beta chains from one sample in a study of Ad26.COV2.S vaccination and SARS-CoV-2 variants. This table comes from immunoSEQ multiplex PCR, and its TCRdb copy is limited to in-frame clones, with some not included. This repertoire shows roughly 680,000 clones, roughly 90% found once; its top ten account for about 1.5%. Specimen: peripheral blood, collected in a trial of Ad26.COV2.S vaccine versus placebo. The receptors were sampled from a person aged 18-60 years who received the Ad26.COV2.S COVID-19 vaccine or a placebo. Each CDR3 is given without its conserved first and last residue. The D gene is left open where the match is weak. Clone size is given for some rows only: seen once, a few or many times, or a class if the clone is expanded.

CDR3aa | j_gene | abundance | v_gene | len | d_gene
ASTGTGGRGIQY | TRBJ2-4 | . | TRBV2 | 12 | TRBD1
AISERDRPDGYT | TRBJ1-2 | once | TRBV10-3 | 12 | TRBD1
ASSYLFGNTGELF | TRBJ2-2 | once | TRBV6-5 | 13 | .
ASSSVGGELF | TRBJ2-2 | . | TRBV7-9 | 10 | .
ASKRTSGNNEQF | TRBJ2-1 | . | TRBV19 | 12 | TRBD2
AWSVTGGGQPQH | TRBJ1-5 | . | TRBV30 | 12 | TRBD1
ASAGGQEETQY | TRBJ2-5 | . | TRBV6-5 | 11 | TRBD2
ASSPGRDDTQY | TRBJ2-3 | . | TRBV18 | 11 | .
ASSGGQEWNTEAF | TRBJ1-1 | . | TRBV25-1 | 13 | TRBD1
ASTISERLNTEAF | TRBJ1-1 | . | TRBV18 | 13 | .
ASSPRLAGEQF | TRBJ2-1 | . | TRBV5-1 | 11 | TRBD2
AALWGPGTKGGGYT | TRBJ1-2 | . | TRBV30 | 14 | .
AWSQGSSYGYT | TRBJ1-2 | . | TRBV30 | 11 | .
ASSSARGLDTQY | TRBJ2-3 | . | TRBV7-2 | 12 | TRBD1
AWSPLGQNSNQPQH | TRBJ1-5 | . | TRBV30 | 14 | .
ASSDRTGQF | TRBJ2-1 | . | TRBV2 | 9 | .
ASSLGDSTYEQY | TRBJ2-7 | once | TRBV11-3 | 12 | TRBD1
ASSLSPSNTGELF | TRBJ2-2 | . | TRBV5-1 | 13 | .
AISVGVQETQY | TRBJ2-5 | . | TRBV10-3 | 11 | .
ASSEGTSRNVETQY | TRBJ2-5 | . | TRBV10-1 | 14 | .
ASSRGLAGVSTGELF | TRBJ2-2 | . | TRBV6-4 | 15 | TRBD2
ATSRDLAPREPQH | TRBJ1-5 | . | TRBV15 | 13 | .
ASSIAGGQRETQY | TRBJ2-5 | . | TRBV19 | 13 | .
ASSHPTGTGVIDTQY | TRBJ2-3 | few | TRBV11-2 | 15 | TRBD1
ASSSQGPLGGELF | TRBJ2-2 | . | TRBV11-3 | 13 | .
ASSHRQGFETQY | TRBJ2-5 | . | TRBV14 | 12 | TRBD1
ASSERQGSVINEQF | TRBJ2-1 | . | TRBV6-1 | 14 | .
ASSPFPPGENEKLF | TRBJ1-4 | . | TRBV18 | 14 | .
ASSRAESSYEQY | TRBJ2-7 | . | TRBV5-4 | 12 | .
ASSVDLPDTQY | TRBJ2-3 | . | TRBV5-1 | 11 | .
ASSMQSGDEKLF | TRBJ1-4 | . | TRBV19 | 12 | .
ASRARQGNYGYT | TRBJ1-2 | . | TRBV2 | 12 | TRBD1
ATSGPGTSSYNEQF | TRBJ2-1 | . | TRBV24-1 | 14 | TRBD2
ASSAWGGQETQY | TRBJ2-5 | once | TRBV7-2 | 12 | TRBD2
ASSPSGANTGELF | TRBJ2-2 | . | TRBV11-2 | 13 | TRBD2
ASSPGQGWDTEAF | TRBJ1-1 | . | TRBV3-1/TRBV3-2 | 13 | TRBD1
ASSMVGMGTGELF | TRBJ2-2 | . | TRBV19 | 13 | .